Below, one T cell receptor (beta chain) is given with its context. What it recognizes is unknown. Assay used: immunoSEQ multiplex PCR; TCRdb lists only in-frame clones, some missing. The table lists tens of thousands of clones, 92% of them singletons. The source of the sample is a study of graft-versus-host responses after intestinal transplantation. Overall study context: Recipients underwent multivisceral, liver-intestinal, or isolated intestinal transplants. The whole recipient group had anti-thymocyte globulin induction followed by tacrolimus and steroids for two to four years. Findings and caveats of the study: Allograft clonal ratios (graft-versus-host to host-versus-graft) were high in patients who had graft-donor T cell macrochimerism. Present in recipient marrow, GvH clones included some that appeared first in ileum or blood.

The CDR3 spans 13 residues. V shed 0 bases and J 12 bases; nucleotides not matched to a gene: 7. Germline V gives CDR1 SGHRS, CDR2 YFSETQ. The sequence came from a human patient who received an intestinal transplant, so some T cells may come from the graft donor. The chain combines TRBV5-1 with TRBJ2-7, with TRBD1 matching 9 bases. The specimen was PBMCs, collected 98 days after intestinal transplantation. DNA of the CDR3: TGCGCCAGCAGCTTGGAGGGACAGGGAGTTGGGTACTTC. It yields the protein CASSLEGQGVGYF. The full variable domain, with the rest looked up from reference TRBV5-1 and TRBJ2-7, is KAGVTQTPRYLIKTRGQQVTLSCSPISGHRSVSWYQQTPGQGLQFLFEYFSETQRNKGNFPGRFSGRQFSNSRSEMNVSTLELGDSALYLCASSLEGQGVGYFGPGTRLTVT.